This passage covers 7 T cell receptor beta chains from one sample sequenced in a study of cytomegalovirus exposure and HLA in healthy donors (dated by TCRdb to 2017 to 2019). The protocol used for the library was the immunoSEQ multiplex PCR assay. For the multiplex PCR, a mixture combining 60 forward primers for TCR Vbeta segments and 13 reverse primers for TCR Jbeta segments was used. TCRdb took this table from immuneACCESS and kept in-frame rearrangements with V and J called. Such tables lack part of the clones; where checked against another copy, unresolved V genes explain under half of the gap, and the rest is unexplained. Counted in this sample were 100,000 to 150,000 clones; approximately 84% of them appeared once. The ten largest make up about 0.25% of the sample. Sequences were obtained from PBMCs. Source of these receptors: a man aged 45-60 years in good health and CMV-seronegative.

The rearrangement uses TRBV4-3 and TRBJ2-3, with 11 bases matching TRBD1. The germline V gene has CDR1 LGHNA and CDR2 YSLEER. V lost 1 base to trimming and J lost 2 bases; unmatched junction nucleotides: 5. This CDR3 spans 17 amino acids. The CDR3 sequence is CASSQGGTGGYTDTQYF. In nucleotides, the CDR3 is TGCGCCAGCAGCCAAGGGGGGACAGGGGGTTACACAGATACGCAGTATTTT.

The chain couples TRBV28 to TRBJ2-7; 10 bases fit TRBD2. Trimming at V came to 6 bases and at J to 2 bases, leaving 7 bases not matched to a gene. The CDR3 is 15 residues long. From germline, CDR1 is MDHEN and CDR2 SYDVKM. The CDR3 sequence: CASRPHSGRPYEQYF. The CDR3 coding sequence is TGTGCCAGCAGACCACATAGCGGGAGGCCCTACGAGCAGTACTTC.

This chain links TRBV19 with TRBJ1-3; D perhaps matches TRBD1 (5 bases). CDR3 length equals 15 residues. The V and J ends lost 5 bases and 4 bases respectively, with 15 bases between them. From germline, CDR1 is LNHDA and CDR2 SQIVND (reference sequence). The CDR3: CASSSPRTSGNTIYF. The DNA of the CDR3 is TGTGCCAGTAGTTCCCCCCGGACATCGGGAAACACCATATATTTT. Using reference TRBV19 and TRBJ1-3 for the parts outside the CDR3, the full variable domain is DGGITQSPKYLFRKEGQNVTLSCEQNLNHDAMYWYRQDPGQGLRLIYYSQIVNDFQKGDIAEGYSVSREKKESFPLTVTSAQKNPTAFYLCASSSPRTSGNTIYFGEGSWLTVV.

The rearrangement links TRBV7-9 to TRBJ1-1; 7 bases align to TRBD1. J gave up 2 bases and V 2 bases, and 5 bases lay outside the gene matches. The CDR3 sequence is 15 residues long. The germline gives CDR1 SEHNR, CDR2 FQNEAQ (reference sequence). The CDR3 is CASSLKPGGNTEAFF. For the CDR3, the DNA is TGTGCCAGCAGCTTAAAGCCAGGGGGAAACACTGAAGCTTTCTTT.

The CDR3 region is CASSLQTSGGLYQETQYF. The DNA for the CDR3 is TGTGCCAGCAGCTTGCAGACTAGCGGGGGGTTGTACCAAGAGACCCAGTACTTC. The chain is built from TRBV5-5 and TRBJ2-5, with 13 nucleotides matching TRBD2. This CDR3 spans 18 amino acids. Germline assignment: CDR1 SGHKS and CDR2 YYEKEE (reference sequence). Trimming at V came to 1 base and at J to 0 bases, leaving 6 bases not matched to a gene.

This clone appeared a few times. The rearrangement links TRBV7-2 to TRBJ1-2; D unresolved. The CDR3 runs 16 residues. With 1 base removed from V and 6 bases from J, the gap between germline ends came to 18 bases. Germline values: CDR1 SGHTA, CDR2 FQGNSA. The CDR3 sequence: CASSLESIWQEDGYTF. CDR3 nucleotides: TGTGCCAGCAGCTTAGAGTCGATTTGGCAGGAGGATGGCTACACCTTC. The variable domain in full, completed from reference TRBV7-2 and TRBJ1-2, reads GAGVSQSPSNKVTEKGKDVELRCDPISGHTALYWYRQSLGQGLEFLIYFQGNSAPDKSGLPSDRFSAERTGGSVSTLTIQRTQQEDSAVYLCASSLESIWQEDGYTFGSGTRLTVV.

CDR3 in amino acids: CASSDSDRGRTEAFF. In nucleotides, the CDR3 is TGTGCCAGCAGCGATTCGGACAGGGGGCGGACTGAAGCTTTCTTT. The genes are TRBV2 and TRBJ1-1, with TRBD1 matching 11 bases. CDR3 length: 15 amino acids. The V gene end was trimmed by 6 bases and the J gene end by 5 bases; junction bases not matched to a gene: 8. Germline V CDR1 and CDR2: SNHLY, FYNNEI.